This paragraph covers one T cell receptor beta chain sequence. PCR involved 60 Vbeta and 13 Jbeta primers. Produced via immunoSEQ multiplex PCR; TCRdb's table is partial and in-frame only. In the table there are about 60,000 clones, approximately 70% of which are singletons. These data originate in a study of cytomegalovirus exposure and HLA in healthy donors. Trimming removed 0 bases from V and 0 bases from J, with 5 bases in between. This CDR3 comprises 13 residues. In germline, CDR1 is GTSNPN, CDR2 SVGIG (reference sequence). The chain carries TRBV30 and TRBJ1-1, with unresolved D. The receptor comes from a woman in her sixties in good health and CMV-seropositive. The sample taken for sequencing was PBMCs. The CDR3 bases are TGTGCCTGGAGTGTACGGGTGAACACTGAAGCTTTCTTT. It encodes CAWSVRVNTEAFF.